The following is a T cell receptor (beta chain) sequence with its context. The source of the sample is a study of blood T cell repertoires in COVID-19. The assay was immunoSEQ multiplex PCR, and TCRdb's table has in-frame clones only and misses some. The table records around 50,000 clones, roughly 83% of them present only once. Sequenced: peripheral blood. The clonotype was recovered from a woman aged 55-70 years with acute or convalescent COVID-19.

CDR3 amino acids: CASSVGTGLNSPLHF. Here the CDR3 DNA reads TGTGCCAGCAGCGTAGGAACAGGGTTGAATTCACCCCTCCACTTT. This chain connects TRBV9 to TRBJ1-6, with D perhaps matching TRBD1 (6 bases). CDR1 SGDLS and CDR2 YYNGEE come from the germline V gene. The CDR3 sequence is 15 residues long. Trimming removed 0 bases from V and 7 bases from J, with 11 bases in between.